This TCR beta chain was retrieved from a study of vaccination effects on CD4 cells after COVID-19. Isolation of CD4+ T cells took place after approximately 10 days of culture. Participants were given two doses of BNT162b2 or mRNA-1273 vaccine. Assay: immunoSEQ multiplex PCR; the TCRdb copy retains only in-frame clones and omits some. The table lists 45,000 to 65,000 clones, nearly 80% of them singletons. On this clone itself: The antigen is unknown.

From germline, CDR1 is MNHEY and CDR2 SMNVEV (reference sequence). CDR3 size: 15 residues. V was clipped by 5 bases and J by 0 bases, with 13 bases between them. The material sequenced was CD4+ T cells from PBMCs cultured without peptide, taken after COVID-19 vaccination. The chain couples TRBV27 to TRBJ1-1, with D possibly being TRBD1 (5 bases). The TCR was taken from a human donor who received a COVID-19 vaccine. The CDR3 region is CASSRPGLMNTEAFF. The DNA of the CDR3 is TGTGCCAGCAGTCGGCCAGGGCTGATGAACACTGAAGCTTTCTTT.